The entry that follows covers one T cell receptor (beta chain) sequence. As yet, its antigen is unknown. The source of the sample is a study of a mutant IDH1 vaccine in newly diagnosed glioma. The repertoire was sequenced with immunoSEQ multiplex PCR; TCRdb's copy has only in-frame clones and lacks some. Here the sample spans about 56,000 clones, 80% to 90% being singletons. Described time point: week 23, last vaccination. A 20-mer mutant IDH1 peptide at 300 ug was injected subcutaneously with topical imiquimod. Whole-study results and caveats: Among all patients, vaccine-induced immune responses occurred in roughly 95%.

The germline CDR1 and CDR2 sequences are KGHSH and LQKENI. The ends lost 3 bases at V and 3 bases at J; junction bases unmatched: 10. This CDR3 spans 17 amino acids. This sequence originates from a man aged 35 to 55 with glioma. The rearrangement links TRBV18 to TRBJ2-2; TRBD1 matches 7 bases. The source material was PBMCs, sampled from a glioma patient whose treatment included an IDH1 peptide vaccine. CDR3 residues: CASSPFSAQGYTGELFF. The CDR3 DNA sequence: TGTGCCAGCTCACCGTTCTCAGCACAGGGGTACACCGGGGAGCTGTTTTTT. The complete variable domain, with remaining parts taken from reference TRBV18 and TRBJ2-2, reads NAGVMQNPRHLVRRRGQEARLRCSPMKGHSHVYWYRQLPEEGLKFMVYLQKENIIDESGMPKERFSAEFPKEGPSILRIQQVVRGDSAAYFCASSPFSAQGYTGELFFGEGSRLTVL.